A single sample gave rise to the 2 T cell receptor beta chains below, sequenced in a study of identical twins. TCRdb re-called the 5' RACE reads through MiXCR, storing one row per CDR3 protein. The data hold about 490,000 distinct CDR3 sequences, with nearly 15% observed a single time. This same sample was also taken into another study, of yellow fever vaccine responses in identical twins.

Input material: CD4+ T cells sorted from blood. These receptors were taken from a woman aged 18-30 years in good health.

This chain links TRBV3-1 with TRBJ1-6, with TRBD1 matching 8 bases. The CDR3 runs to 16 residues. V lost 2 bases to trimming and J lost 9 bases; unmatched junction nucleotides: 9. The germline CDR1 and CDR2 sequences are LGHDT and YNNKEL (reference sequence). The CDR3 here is CASSQFGQGEGSPLHF. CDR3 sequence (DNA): TGTGCCAGCAGCCAATTTGGACAGGGAGAAGGTTCACCCCTCCACTTT.

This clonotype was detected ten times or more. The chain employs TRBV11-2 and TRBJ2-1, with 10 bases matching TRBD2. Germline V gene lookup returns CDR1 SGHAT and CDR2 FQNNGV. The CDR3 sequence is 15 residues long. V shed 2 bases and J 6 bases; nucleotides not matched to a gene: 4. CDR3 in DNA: TGTGCCAGCAGCTTACTAGCGGGGGTTATCAATGAGCAGTTCTTC. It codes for CASSLLAGVINEQFF.